The 25 T cell receptor beta chains given below trace back to one sample, sequenced in a study of blood T cell repertoires in COVID-19. Profiled with immunoSEQ multiplex PCR; TCRdb holds only in-frame clones, not every one. The data contain roughly 110,000 clones, about 89% of them singletons. The sequenced sample consisted of peripheral blood. The receptors come from a man in his forties with active or convalescent COVID-19.

J is TRBJ2-3 and V is TRBV3-1 (or the pseudogene TRBV3-2); no clear D gene. Trimming stripped 2 bases from V and 5 bases from J, with 5 bases between. The germline V gene encodes CDR1 LGHDT and CDR2 YNNKEL (reference sequence). This CDR3 contains 12 residues. CDR3 residues: CASSQSLDTQYF. The CDR3 nucleotides are TGTGCCAGCAGCCAATCCCTAGATACGCAGTATTTT.

The V and J genes are TRBV28 and TRBJ1-3, with D perhaps TRBD1 (5 bases). This CDR3 is built from 17 residues. The ends were cut back, 8 bases at V and 0 bases at J, with 20 bases in the middle. In germline, CDR1 is MDHEN, CDR2 SYDVKM. The CDR3: CASFPWGGSISGNTIYF. For the CDR3, the DNA is TGTGCCAGCTTTCCTTGGGGGGGTTCGATCTCTGGAAACACCATATATTTT.

The gene calls are TRBV28 and TRBJ2-1; 9 bases are a match to TRBD2. V lost 3 bases and J lost 4; bases outside the gene matches: 7. CDR1 and CDR2 from the germline V gene are MDHEN and SYDVKM. This CDR3 region has 16 residues. The CDR3, as DNA: TGTGCCAGCAGTTTTGCGTCTAGCGGGAAATACAATGAGCAGTTCTTC. This encodes CASSFASSGKYNEQFF.

The chain employs TRBV19 and TRBJ2-1, with D possibly TRBD2 on 6 matching bases. The germline V and J ends were trimmed by 3 bases and 5 bases, with 14 bases remaining between them. The CDR3 totals 15 residues. Germline V gives CDR1 LNHDA, CDR2 SQIVND (reference sequence). CDR3 amino acids: CASSMGSGWNNEQFF. DNA for the CDR3: TGTGCCAGTAGTATGGGTAGCGGATGGAACAATGAGCAGTTCTTC.

The chain carries TRBV28 and TRBJ1-1, with D perhaps matching TRBD1 (6 bases). V was pared by 4 bases and J by 12 bases, with 15 bases between. This CDR3 is 12 amino acids long. Germline CDR1 MDHEN, CDR2 SYDVKM. The CDR3 loop reads CASSYPPQGPFF. As DNA, the CDR3 is TGTGCCAGCAGTTATCCCCCCCAGGGGCCTTTCTTT. Full variable domain (missing parts from reference TRBV28 and TRBJ1-1): DVKVTQSSRYLVKRTGEKVFLECVQDMDHENMFWYRQDPGLGLRLIYFSYDVKMKEKGDIPEGYSVSREKKERFSLILESASTNQTSMYLCASSYPPQGPFFGQGTRLTVV.

CDR3 sequence (DNA): TGCGCCAGCAGCCATGAAACCTTCGGGACAGGGGTCTATGGCTACACCTTC. Protein sequence: CASSHETFGTGVYGYTF. The genes are TRBV4-3 and TRBJ1-2; 10 bases are a match to TRBD1. From germline, CDR1 is LGHNA and CDR2 YSLEER. The ends lost 3 bases at V and 4 bases at J; junction bases unmatched: 11. This CDR3 spans 17 amino acids.

V gene TRBV19 combines with J gene TRBJ2-3; 14 nucleotides line up with TRBD2. The J segment lost 5 bases and the V segment lost 5 bases, leaving 9 bases of the junction unmatched. Germline V gene sequence: CDR1 LNHDA, CDR2 SQIVND (reference sequence). The CDR3 length is 17 residues. The CDR3 loop reads CASSYDSGLAGEDTQYF. The CDR3 region has the DNA TGTGCCAGTAGTTACGACTCGGGACTAGCGGGAGAAGATACGCAGTATTTT.

This chain joins TRBV27 and TRBJ1-1; 10 nucleotides agree with TRBD1. J was trimmed by 8 bases and V by 6 bases; bases with no gene match: 6. This CDR3 is 13 amino acids long. Germline V gene data show CDR1 as MNHEY and CDR2 as SMNVEV (reference sequence). CDR3 in amino acids: CASRPGTGAEAFF. The CDR3 nucleotides are TGTGCCAGCAGGCCTGGGACAGGGGCGGAAGCTTTCTTT.

This clone was picked up one time. This chain connects TRBV6-5 to TRBJ1-4; D not resolved. This CDR3 has 16 amino acids. V lost 0 bases, J lost 7 bases, and 15 bases lay in between. Germline assignment: CDR1 MNHEY and CDR2 SVGAGI. This CDR3 is CASSYSSPGRSEKLFF. CDR3 nucleotides: TGTGCCAGCAGTTACTCGAGTCCAGGTCGTAGTGAAAAACTGTTTTTT.

This chain connects TRBV6-2 or TRBV6-3 to TRBJ2-7, with 8 positions matching TRBD1. Germline V lookup: CDR1 MNHEY, CDR2 SVGEGT. The CDR3 is 15 amino acids. The J segment lost 0 bases and the V segment lost 5 bases, leaving 6 bases of the junction unmatched. CDR3: CASSTDRGDSYEQYF. The CDR3 nucleotides read TGTGCCAGCAGTACAGACAGGGGAGACTCCTACGAGCAGTACTTC.

The chain carries TRBV24-1 and TRBJ2-7; TRBD2 aligns across 11 bases. The germline V gene has CDR1 KGHDR and CDR2 SFDVKD. CDR3 size: 15 residues. V lost 4 bases, J lost 5 bases, and 6 bases stayed unmatched. Here the CDR3 DNA reads TGTGCCACCAGTGAGATAGCGGGAGGGCTCAACGAGCAGTACTTC. Protein: CATSEIAGGLNEQYF.

The chain couples TRBV6-1 to TRBJ1-5, with D maybe TRBD1 (5 bases). V shed 2 bases and J shed 3 bases, with 11 bases lying between them. The CDR3 has 15 residues. Germline lookup yields CDR1 MNHNS and CDR2 SASEGT. CDR3 region: CASSEMGQNNQPQHF. The CDR3 DNA follows: TGTGCCAGCAGTGAAATGGGGCAGAACAATCAGCCCCAGCATTTT.

This sequence joins TRBV24-1 and TRBJ2-1; 10 bases map to TRBD2. CDR3 size: 16 residues. Trimming removed 2 bases from V and 4 bases from J; junction bases left unmatched: 4. The germline V gene has CDR1 KGHDR and CDR2 SFDVKD. In nucleotides, the CDR3 is TGTGCCACCAGTGATTCTAGCGGGAGAGCTTACAATGAGCAGTTCTTC. It translates to CATSDSSGRAYNEQFF.

This chain uses TRBV28 with TRBJ2-2; D call uncertain. The CDR3 loop spans 14 amino acids. Germline V gives CDR1 MDHEN, CDR2 SYDVKM. Trimming shortened V by 5 bases and J by 4 bases, and 11 bases separated the two germline ends. DNA of the CDR3: TGTGCCAGCAGTCATACACAGATCACCGGGGAGCTGTTTTTT. The encoded protein is CASSHTQITGELFF.

This clone was seen more than once but under ten times. This chain's CDR3 is CSAIQGYEQYF. The CDR3, as DNA: TGCAGTGCCATTCAGGGGTACGAGCAGTACTTC. The chain carries TRBV20-1 and TRBJ2-7, with D maybe TRBD1 (6 bases). Germline assignment: CDR1 DFQATT and CDR2 SNEGSKA (reference sequence). This CDR3 spans 11 amino acids. Trimming shortened V by 6 bases and J by 4 bases, and 10 bases separated the two germline ends.

The J gene is TRBJ2-2, the V gene TRBV20-1; D ambiguous. V was clipped by 3 bases and J by 12 bases, with 11 bases between them. CDR3 length equals 11 residues. CDR1 is DFQATT, CDR2 SNEGSKA, per germline (reference sequence). The CDR3 reads CSASLLEKLFF. DNA for the CDR3: TGCAGTGCTAGTCTCCTGGAGAAGCTGTTTTTT.

This sequence joins TRBV7-9 and TRBJ1-1; no clear D gene. This CDR3 is built from 14 residues. Germline CDR1 and CDR2: SEHNR and FQNEAQ (reference sequence). Trimming cost V 7 bases and J 2 bases, with 14 bases left between them. CDR3 region: CASTKGQINTEAFF. The CDR3 nucleotides read TGTGCCAGCACCAAAGGCCAGATAAACACTGAAGCTTTCTTT.

The gene calls are TRBV3-1 (or the pseudogene TRBV3-2) and TRBJ1-2; D may be TRBD1 (5 bases). The V gene lost 2 bases and the J gene lost 8 bases, with 12 bases spanning the gap. The CDR3 is 13 amino acids. CDR1 is LGHDT, CDR2 YNNKEL, per germline (reference sequence). The CDR3 spells CASSQPPGGGYTF. CDR3 in DNA: TGTGCCAGCAGCCAACCTCCTGGGGGGGGCTACACCTTC.

V gene TRBV24-1 combines with J gene TRBJ2-1, with 7 positions matching TRBD2. The CDR3 contains 15 residues. Germline assignment: CDR1 KGHDR and CDR2 SFDVKD. Trimming took 5 bases from V and 5 from J; bases not matched to a gene: 8. Written as DNA, the CDR3 is TGTGCCACCAGTGCCTTGGGGGGGGTAAACAATGAGCAGTTCTTC. Protein product: CATSALGGVNNEQFF.

Written as DNA, the CDR3 is TGTGCCACCAGTGACTTGACAGGGAACGGCTACACCTTC. As protein: CATSDLTGNGYTF. This chain links TRBV24-1 with TRBJ1-2; 7 bases agree with TRBD1. V shed 4 bases and J 8 bases; nucleotides not matched to a gene: 6. The CDR3 spans 13 residues. The germline V gene has CDR1 KGHDR and CDR2 SFDVKD.

This chain joins TRBV24-1 and TRBJ2-1, with 8 bases fitting TRBD1. V trimming: 3 bases; J trimming: 0 bases; junction bases outside the gene matches: 6. Germline values: CDR1 KGHDR, CDR2 SFDVKD. This CDR3 spans 17 amino acids. CDR3 sequence reads: CATSDRTGPSSYNEQFF. The CDR3 region has the DNA TGTGCCACCAGTGATCGGACAGGGCCAAGCTCCTACAATGAGCAGTTCTTC.

The chain links TRBV11-2 to TRBJ1-2; D uncertain. Trimming took off 6 bases at V and 4 bases at J, with 12 bases between the two ends. Germline values: CDR1 SGHAT, CDR2 FQNNGV. The CDR3 spans 13 residues. DNA of the CDR3: TGTGCCAGCAGGCCCACCGGCGGCTATGGCTACACCTTC. It codes for CASRPTGGYGYTF.

This chain connects TRBV29-1 to TRBJ2-3, with 8 bases aligning to TRBD2. CDR3 length: 15 amino acids. CDR1 is SQVTM and CDR2 is ANQGSEA in the germline V gene. V dropped 1 base and J dropped 0; count of bases not matched to a gene: 3. CDR3 region: CSVEGTSPSTDTQYF. CDR3 nucleotides: TGCAGCGTTGAAGGGACTAGCCCTAGCACAGATACGCAGTATTTT.

This chain uses TRBV12-5 with TRBJ1-5; no clear D gene. Germline assignment: CDR1 LGHNT and CDR2 FRNRAP. CDR3 size: 14 residues. The germline V and J ends were trimmed by 1 base and 6 bases, with 10 bases remaining between them. The CDR3 region is CASGLDGGIQPQHF. The CDR3 DNA follows: TGTGCTAGTGGTTTGGACGGAGGGATTCAGCCCCAGCATTTT.

The chain couples TRBV19 to TRBJ2-5; TRBD1 matches 7 bases. Germline CDR1 LNHDA, CDR2 SQIVND (reference sequence). The CDR3 runs to 13 residues. The V gene end was trimmed by 6 bases and the J gene end by 5 bases; junction bases not matched to a gene: 6. The CDR3 nucleotides read TGTGCCAGTAGAGTCAGGGGGAAGGAGACCCAGTACTTC. Protein: CASRVRGKETQYF.